This TCR beta chain is from a study of early T cells in non-severe SARS-CoV-2 infection. This clonotype was seen ten or more times. TCRdb analysed the 5' RACE reads with MiXCR anew, one entry per CDR3 protein. The sample lists 20,000 to 25,000 distinct CDR3 sequences; around 4.5% were seen once. The CDR3 totals 15 residues. Between the trimmed V and J ends, which lost 1 base and 1 base, there was a span of 10 bases. Looked up from germline, CDR1 is LGHDT and CDR2 is YNNKEL (reference sequence). The TCR was taken from an adult who was a healthcare worker with PCR-confirmed SARS-CoV-2 infection or an uninfected control (not recorded which). The sample was whole blood. V and J are TRBV3-1 and TRBJ1-1, with D possibly matching TRBD1 (6 bases). Here the CDR3 reads CASSQVGGQNTEAFF. The CDR3 nucleotides read TGTGCCAGCAGCCAAGTAGGGGGTCAGAACACTGAAGCTTTCTTT.